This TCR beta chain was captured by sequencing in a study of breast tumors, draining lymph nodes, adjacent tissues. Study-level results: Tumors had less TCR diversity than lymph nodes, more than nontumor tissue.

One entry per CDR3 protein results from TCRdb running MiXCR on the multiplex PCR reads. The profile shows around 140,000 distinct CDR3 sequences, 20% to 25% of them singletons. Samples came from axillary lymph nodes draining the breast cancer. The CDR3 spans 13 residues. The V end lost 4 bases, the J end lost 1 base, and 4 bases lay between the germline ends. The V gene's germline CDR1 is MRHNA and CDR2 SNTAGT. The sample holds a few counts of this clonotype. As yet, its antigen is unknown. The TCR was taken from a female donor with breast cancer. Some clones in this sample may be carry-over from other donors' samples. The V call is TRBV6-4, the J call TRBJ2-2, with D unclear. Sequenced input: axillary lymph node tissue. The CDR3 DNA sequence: TGTGCCAGCAGTGGCGGGAACACCGGGGAGCTGTTTTTT. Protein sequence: CASSGGNTGELFF.